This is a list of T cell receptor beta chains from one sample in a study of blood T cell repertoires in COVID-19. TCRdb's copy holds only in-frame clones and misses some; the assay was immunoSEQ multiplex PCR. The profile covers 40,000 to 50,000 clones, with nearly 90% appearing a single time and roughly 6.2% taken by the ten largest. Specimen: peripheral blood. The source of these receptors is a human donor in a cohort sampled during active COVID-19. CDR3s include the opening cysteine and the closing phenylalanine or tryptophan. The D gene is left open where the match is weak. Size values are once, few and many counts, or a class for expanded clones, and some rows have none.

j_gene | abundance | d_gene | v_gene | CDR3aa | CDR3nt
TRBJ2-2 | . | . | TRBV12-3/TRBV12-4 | CASSLVLELFF | TGTGCCAGCAGCCTTGTACTGGAGCTGTTTTTT
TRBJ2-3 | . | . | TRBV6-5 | CASSTRPDTQYF | TGTGCCAGCTCCACTAGACCAGATACGCAGTATTTT
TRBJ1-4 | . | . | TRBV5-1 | CASSPGVRGNEKLFF | TGCGCCAGCAGCCCCGGGGTCAGAGGCAATGAAAAACTGTTTTTT
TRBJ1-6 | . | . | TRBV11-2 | CASSSTEAYSPLHF | TGTGCCAGCAGCTCCACTGAGGCTTATTCACCCCTCCACTTT
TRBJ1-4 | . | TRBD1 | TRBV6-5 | CASGRTGSYEKLFF | TGTGCCAGCGGTAGGACAGGGTCGTATGAAAAACTGTTTTTT
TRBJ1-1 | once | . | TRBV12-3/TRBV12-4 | CASSRTGGGKAFF | TGTGCCAGCAGCCGCACGGGGGGGGGCAAAGCTTTCTTT
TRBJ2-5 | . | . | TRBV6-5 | CASMGTQAAETQYF | TGTGCCAGCATGGGCACCCAGGCAGCAGAGACCCAGTACTTC
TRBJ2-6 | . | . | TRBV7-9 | CASSLTLSGANVLTF | TGTGCCAGCAGCTTGACACTGTCTGGGGCCAACGTCCTGACTTTC
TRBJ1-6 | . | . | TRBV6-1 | CASSEWGRESAPLHF | TGTGCCAGCAGTGAATGGGGCAGGGAAAGCGCACCCCTCCACTTT
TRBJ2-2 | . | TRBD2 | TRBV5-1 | CASSLGASGTTGELFF | TGCGCCAGCAGCTTGGGGGCTAGCGGCACAACCGGGGAGCTGTTTTTT
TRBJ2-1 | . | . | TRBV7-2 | CASARDSYNEQFF | TGTGCCAGCGCACGCGATTCCTACAATGAGCAGTTCTTC
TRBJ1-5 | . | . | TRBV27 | CASSFTGPNQPQHF | TGTGCCAGCAGTTTCACAGGACCCAATCAGCCCCAGCATTTT
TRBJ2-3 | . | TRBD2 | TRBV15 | CATSKPGPKSGGPSTDTQYF | TGTGCCACCAGCAAACCGGGACCGAAGAGCGGGGGTCCAAGCACAGATACGCAGTATTTT
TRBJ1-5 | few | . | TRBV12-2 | CASRKGSNQPQHF | TGTGCAAGTCGCAAGGGGAGCAATCAGCCCCAGCATTTT
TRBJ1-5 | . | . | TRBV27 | CASSSRGGWDQPQHF | TGTGCCAGCAGTTCCAGGGGCGGTTGGGATCAGCCCCAGCATTTT
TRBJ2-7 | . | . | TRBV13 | CASSPHGTQGEQYF | TGTGCCAGCAGCCCCCACGGGACACAAGGGGAGCAGTACTTC
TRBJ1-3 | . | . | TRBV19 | CASRPQGKAGNTIYF | TGTGCCAGTAGACCTCAGGGAAAAGCTGGAAACACCATATATTTT
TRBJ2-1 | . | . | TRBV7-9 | CASSLVFGLNFTQFF | TGTGCCAGCAGCTTAGTGTTTGGACTAAATTTTACGCAGTTCTTC
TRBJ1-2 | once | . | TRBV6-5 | CASGPGGFYGYTF | TGTGCCAGCGGCCCCGGAGGGTTCTATGGCTACACCTTC
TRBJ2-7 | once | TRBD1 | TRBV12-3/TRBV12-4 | CASRLQGYNEQYF | TGTGCCAGCCGACTACAGGGGTACAACGAGCAGTACTTC
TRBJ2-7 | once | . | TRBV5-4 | CASRPGRSSYEQYF | TGTGCCAGCAGACCAGGGAGGAGCTCCTACGAGCAGTACTTC
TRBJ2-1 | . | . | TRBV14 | CASSRLGGNEQFF | TGTGCCAGCAGCCGCCTAGGGGGCAATGAGCAGTTCTTC
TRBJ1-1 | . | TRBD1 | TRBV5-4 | CASSWDRNTEAFF | TGTGCCAGCAGCTGGGACAGAAACACTGAAGCTTTCTTT
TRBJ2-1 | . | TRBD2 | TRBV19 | CASISASGSYNEQFF | TGTGCCAGTATATCGGCTAGCGGGAGTTACAATGAGCAGTTCTTC
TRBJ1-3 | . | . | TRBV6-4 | CASSPDSSGNTIYF | TGTGCCAGCTCCCCGGACAGCTCTGGAAACACCATATATTTT
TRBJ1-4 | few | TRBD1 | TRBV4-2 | CASSRDRGFSNEKLFF | TGTGCCAGCAGCCGCGACAGGGGGTTTAGTAATGAAAAACTGTTTTTT
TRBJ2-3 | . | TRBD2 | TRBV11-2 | CASSLDGGAIDTQYF | TGTGCCAGCAGCTTAGACGGGGGGGCCATAGATACGCAGTATTTT
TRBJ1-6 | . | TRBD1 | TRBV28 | CASKSGQMNSPLHF | TGTGCCAGCAAGTCGGGACAGATGAATTCACCCCTCCACTTT
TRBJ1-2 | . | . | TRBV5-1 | CASSKDSEGLGYTF | TGCGCCAGCAGCAAGGACAGTGAGGGGCTAGGCTACACCTTC
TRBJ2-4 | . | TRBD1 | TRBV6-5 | CASRTGENIQYF | TGTGCCAGCAGGACAGGGGAAAACATTCAGTACTTC
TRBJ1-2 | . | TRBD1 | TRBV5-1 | CASSSTGTGSYGYTF | TGCGCCAGCAGCTCGACCGGGACAGGGTCCTATGGCTACACCTTC
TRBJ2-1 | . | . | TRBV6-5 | CASSSPTGEQFF | TGTGCCAGCAGTTCCCCTACGGGAGAGCAGTTCTTC
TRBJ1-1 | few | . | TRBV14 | CASSLDRNTEAFF | TGTGCCAGCAGCCTAGACAGGAACACTGAAGCTTTCTTT
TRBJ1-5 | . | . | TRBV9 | CASSVGQDQPQHF | TGTGCCAGCAGCGTAGGACAGGATCAGCCCCAGCATTTT
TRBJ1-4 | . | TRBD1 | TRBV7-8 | CASSLGQGEEKLFF | TGTGCCAGCAGCTTAGGACAGGGAGAGGAAAAACTGTTTTTT
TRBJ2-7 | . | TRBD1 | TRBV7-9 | CASSVRQGPYEQYF | TGTGCCAGCAGCGTACGACAGGGGCCCTACGAGCAGTACTTC
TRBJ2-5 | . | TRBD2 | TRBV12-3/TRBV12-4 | CASSWSRGAQYF | TGTGCCAGCAGTTGGTCGCGGGGGGCCCAGTACTTC
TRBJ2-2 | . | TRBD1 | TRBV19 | CASSIGGTGLNTGELFF | TGTGCCAGTAGTATAGGGGGGACAGGTCTGAACACCGGGGAGCTGTTTTTT
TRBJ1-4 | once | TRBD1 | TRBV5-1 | CASSPSGTGIGEKLFF | TGCGCCAGCAGCCCATCCGGGACAGGGATCGGTGAAAAACTGTTTTTT
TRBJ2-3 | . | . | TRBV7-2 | CASSWQGLGGDTQYF | TGTGCCAGCAGCTGGCAGGGGTTGGGTGGAGATACGCAGTATTTT
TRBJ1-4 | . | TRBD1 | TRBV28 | CASSLWGTADEKLFF | TGTGCCAGCAGTTTATGGGGGACAGCGGATGAAAAACTGTTTTTT
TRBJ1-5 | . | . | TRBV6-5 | CASSPGYGNQPQHF | TGTGCCAGCAGTCCGGGATACGGAAATCAGCCCCAGCATTTT
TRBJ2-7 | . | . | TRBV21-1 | CASRHIGLAGVYEQYF | TGTGCCAGCAGACACATCGGGCTAGCGGGAGTTTACGAGCAGTACTTC
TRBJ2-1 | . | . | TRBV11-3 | CASSLSSNNEQFF | TGTGCCAGCAGCTTATCTAGCAATAATGAGCAGTTCTTC
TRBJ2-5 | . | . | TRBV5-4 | CASSVRETQYF | TGTGCCAGCAGCGTGCGGGAGACCCAGTACTTC
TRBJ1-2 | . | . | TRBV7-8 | CASSLGGGGYTF | TGTGCCAGCAGCTTAGGAGGGGGTGGCTACACCTTC
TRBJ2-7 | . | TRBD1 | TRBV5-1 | CASSLFETGSSYEQYF | TGCGCCAGCAGCTTGTTCGAGACAGGGAGCTCCTACGAGCAGTACTTC
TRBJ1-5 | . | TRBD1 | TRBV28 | CASSSGTGPKHF | TGTGCCAGCAGTTCAGGGACAGGCCCGAAGCATTTT
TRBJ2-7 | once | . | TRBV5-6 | CASSLVGRGGEQYF | TGTGCCAGCAGCTTGGTGGGCAGGGGAGGGGAGCAGTACTTC
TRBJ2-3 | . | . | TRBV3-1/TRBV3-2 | CASSQGQGTDTQYF | TGTGCCAGCAGCCAAGGGCAGGGAACAGATACGCAGTATTTT
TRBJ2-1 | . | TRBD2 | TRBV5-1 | CASSWIAGDPGNEQFF | TGCGCCAGCAGCTGGATAGCGGGGGATCCCGGCAATGAGCAGTTCTTC
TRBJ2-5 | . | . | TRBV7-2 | CASSRGPQGEETQYF | TGTGCCAGCAGTCGAGGTCCCCAGGGCGAAGAGACCCAGTACTTC
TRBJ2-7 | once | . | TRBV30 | CAWSSFQSLQYF | TGTGCCTGGAGCTCATTCCAGTCCCTGCAGTACTTC
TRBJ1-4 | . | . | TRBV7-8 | CASSRPPEEKLFF | TGTGCCAGCAGCCGCCCCCCGGAGGAAAAACTGTTTTTT
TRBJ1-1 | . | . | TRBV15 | CATSRGGGRLGTEAFF | TGTGCCACCAGCAGAGGGGGGGGGCGACTCGGGACTGAAGCTTTCTTT
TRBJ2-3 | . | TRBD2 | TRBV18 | CASSLRASGDSTDTQYF | TGTGCCAGCTCACTTCGGGCTAGCGGCGACAGCACAGATACGCAGTATTTT